The rows below give T cell receptor beta chains drawn from one sample of a study of a mutant IDH1 vaccine in newly diagnosed glioma. Sequencing used immunoSEQ multiplex PCR; TCRdb keeps in-frame clones, though not all of them. The sample lists 110,000 or so clones; roughly nine tenths were seen once. For these receptors, no antigen is known. The sequencing here drew on PBMCs, taken from a glioma patient whose treatment included an IDH1 peptide vaccine. These receptors all stem from a woman in her fifties or sixties with glioma. The CDR3 runs from the conserved cysteine through the conserved F or W. Fields, in order: J gene, clone size, V gene, D gene, CDR3 DNA, CDR3 protein. D genes are given only for firm matches. Part of the rows lack a size; the others show once, few, many or a class for expanded clones.

J: TRBJ2-1
size: .
V: TRBV4-1
D: .
DNA: TGCGCCAGCAGCCCTGGGTCTATGGGGGGCCCCTACAATGAGCAGTTCTTC
CDR3: CASSPGSMGGPYNEQFF

J: TRBJ1-1
size: .
V: TRBV28
D: .
DNA: TGTGCCAGCTCCCGGGGGTGGGCAGTAATGAACACTGAAGCTTTCTTT
CDR3: CASSRGWAVMNTEAFF

J: TRBJ1-5
size: few
V: TRBV6-1
D: .
DNA: TGTGCCAGCAGTGAAGCCACTCCAGGGGTTCAGCCCCAGCATTTT
CDR3: CASSEATPGVQPQHF

J: TRBJ2-1
size: .
V: TRBV9
D: TRBD1
DNA: TGTGCCAGCAGCGTAGGGGACAGGGGAGATGAGCAGTTCTTC
CDR3: CASSVGDRGDEQFF

J: TRBJ2-3
size: .
V: TRBV27
D: .
DNA: TGTGCCAGCAGTTTATCCGGGAGCGCAGATACGCAGTATTTT
CDR3: CASSLSGSADTQYF

J: TRBJ2-2
size: .
V: TRBV28
D: .
DNA: TGTGCCAGCAGTCCCCCTCTTGACAGGACGGCGGGGGAGCTGTTTTTT
CDR3: CASSPPLDRTAGELFF

J: TRBJ2-2
size: .
V: TRBV9
D: TRBD2
DNA: TGTGCCAGCAGCCTCTCGGGACTAGCGGGAGCACGTAACACCGGGGAGCTGTTTTTT
CDR3: CASSLSGLAGARNTGELFF

J: TRBJ2-2
size: .
V: TRBV10-3
D: TRBD2
DNA: TGTGCCATCAGAACCCAACAAGCGGGAAACACCGGGGAGCTGTTTTTT
CDR3: CAIRTQQAGNTGELFF

J: TRBJ2-7
size: once
V: TRBV5-5
D: .
DNA: TGTGCCAGCAGCTTGGAGAGGGGGTGGGCCTACGAGCAGTACTTC
CDR3: CASSLERGWAYEQYF

J: TRBJ2-7
size: .
V: TRBV19
D: .
DNA: TGTGCCAGTAGTATTGCTGGGACAAGGGACTACGAGCAGTACTTC
CDR3: CASSIAGTRDYEQYF

J: TRBJ2-3
size: .
V: TRBV28
D: TRBD1
DNA: TGTGCCAGCGCCCGGGGGACAGGGGGCGCGGGTACGCAGTATTTT
CDR3: CASARGTGGAGTQYF

J: TRBJ1-5
size: .
V: TRBV27
D: .
DNA: TGTGCCAGCAGTTTTGGGGGGCTCGGGCCCCAGCATTTT
CDR3: CASSFGGLGPQHF

J: TRBJ1-2
size: few
V: TRBV2
D: TRBD1
DNA: TGTGCCAGCAGTGGGACAGGGACGGATGGCTACACCTTC
CDR3: CASSGTGTDGYTF

J: TRBJ1-5
size: once
V: TRBV4-1
D: .
DNA: TGCGCCAGCAGCCCCTTCACCAGGGGAGGCAATCAGCCCCAGCATTTT
CDR3: CASSPFTRGGNQPQHF

J: TRBJ1-3
size: .
V: TRBV2
D: TRBD1
DNA: TGTGCCAGCACTCGGGACAGGGCGGTTGGAAACACCATATATTTT
CDR3: CASTRDRAVGNTIYF

J: TRBJ1-3
size: .
V: TRBV29-1
D: .
DNA: TGCAGCGTTGGAAGGGCAAACTCTGGAAACACCATATATTTT
CDR3: CSVGRANSGNTIYF

J: TRBJ1-6
size: once
V: TRBV5-1
D: .
DNA: TGCGCCAGCAGCCCTAAAGGGAATTCACCCCTCCACTTT
CDR3: CASSPKGNSPLHF

J: TRBJ1-1
size: few
V: TRBV10-2
D: .
DNA: TGCGCCAGCAGTAAAGGGACTAACACTGAAGCTTTCTTT
CDR3: CASSKGTNTEAFF

J: TRBJ1-3
size: .
V: TRBV5-1
D: .
DNA: TGCGCCAGCAGCTTGGCGCCAGGCTCTGGAAACACCATATATTTT
CDR3: CASSLAPGSGNTIYF

J: TRBJ1-2
size: .
V: TRBV9
D: .
DNA: TGTGCCAGCAGCGTTGGGATTCGACCCTCTCCCTACGGCTACACCTTC
CDR3: CASSVGIRPSPYGYTF

J: TRBJ1-2
size: .
V: TRBV18
D: .
DNA: TGTGCCAGCTCACCGGGGTCACCCCGGGGCTACACCTTC
CDR3: CASSPGSPRGYTF

J: TRBJ1-1
size: .
V: TRBV29-1
D: .
DNA: TGCAGCGTTGAAGTGGCGGGATTGAACACTGAAGCTTTCTTT
CDR3: CSVEVAGLNTEAFF